A selection of T cell receptor beta chains follows, all from one sample in a study of T-cell reconstitution after alpha-beta-depleted transplantation in children. TCRdb fed the PCR reads into MiXCR, producing one record per CDR3 protein. The repertoire holds about 230,000 distinct CDR3 sequences, with 9.7% as singletons. Sequenced here: PBMCs from the stem cell graft donor, sampled from the stem cell graft. These receptors were taken from a human donor who donated a stem cell graft to a child with SCID. The CDR3 runs from the conserved cysteine through the conserved F or W. D genes are given only for firm matches. Size is stated as once, few, many or a size class.

clone_size: many; d_call: .; j_call: TRBJ1-1; v_call: TRBV5-1; cdr3_nt: TGCGCCAGCAGCTTGGAGGGGGGGGGCACTGAAGCTTTCTTT; cdr3_aa: CASSLEGGGTEAFF
clone_size: many; d_call: .; j_call: TRBJ2-7; v_call: TRBV3-1; cdr3_nt: TGTGCCAGCAGCCTAACATGGGGAGTCTACGAGCAGTACTTC; cdr3_aa: CASSLTWGVYEQYF
clone_size: many; d_call: TRBD2; j_call: TRBJ2-1; v_call: TRBV2; cdr3_nt: TGTGCCAGCAGTGAAGCCGGGGGGTCTAAGCAGTTCTTC; cdr3_aa: CASSEAGGSKQFF
clone_size: many; d_call: TRBD1; j_call: TRBJ2-3; v_call: TRBV7-9; cdr3_nt: TGTGCCAGCAGCTTAGACGGGACAGGGATGGAGTATTTT; cdr3_aa: CASSLDGTGMEYF
clone_size: many; d_call: .; j_call: TRBJ1-2; v_call: TRBV5-1; cdr3_nt: TGCGCCAGCAGCTACGAACAGGAGAACTATGGCTACACCTTC; cdr3_aa: CASSYEQENYGYTF
clone_size: many; d_call: .; j_call: TRBJ2-3; v_call: TRBV5-1; cdr3_nt: TGCGCCAGCAGCTTGCGCAAAGACACAGATACGCAGTATTTT; cdr3_aa: CASSLRKDTDTQYF
clone_size: once; d_call: TRBD2; j_call: TRBJ2-4; v_call: TRBV4-3; cdr3_nt: TGCGCCAGCAGCCAAGATCGGGGAGGGTCTAGCAAAAACATTCAGTACTTC; cdr3_aa: CASSQDRGGSSKNIQYF
clone_size: many; d_call: .; j_call: TRBJ2-7; v_call: TRBV20-1; cdr3_nt: TGCAGTGCTAGTTTACCCTACGAGCAGTACTTC; cdr3_aa: CSASLPYEQYF
clone_size: many; d_call: TRBD1; j_call: TRBJ2-7; v_call: TRBV7-9; cdr3_nt: TGTGCCAGCAGCTTCCCCTCCGGGACAGGGCAATACGAGCAGTACTTC; cdr3_aa: CASSFPSGTGQYEQYF
clone_size: many; d_call: TRBD1; j_call: TRBJ1-2; v_call: TRBV29-1; cdr3_nt: TGCAGCACAGGGGGCTCGTTACCTCGGGACGGCTACACCTTC; cdr3_aa: CSTGGSLPRDGYTF
clone_size: once; d_call: .; j_call: TRBJ2-7; v_call: TRBV12-3/TRBV12-4; cdr3_nt: TGTGCCAGCAGTGGGGGCGAGAACCTCTACGAGCCGTACTTC; cdr3_aa: CASSGGENLYEPYF
clone_size: many; d_call: .; j_call: TRBJ1-2; v_call: TRBV5-1; cdr3_nt: TGCGCCAGCAGCGAACAGGGAACTGGATCTCATGGCTACACCTTC; cdr3_aa: CASSEQGTGSHGYTF